This T cell receptor (beta chain) was retrieved from a study of T cell repertoires in cytomegalovirus infection. Study information: Both CMV infection and a matching HLA type were indicated by public TCR beta signatures.

Via MiXCR, TCRdb re-called the reads, giving one row per CDR3 protein. The sample has under 600,000 distinct CDR3 sequences; approximately 15% are singletons. The sample holds many counts of this clonotype. Its antigen is unidentified. Findings and limits, study-wide: It was HLA-C-restricted CMV-specific TCR beta clonotypes that dominated the response ex vivo.

J gave up 4 bases and V 3 bases, and 2 bases lay outside the gene matches. CDR3 length equals 14 residues. Germline CDR1 and CDR2: MDHEN and SYDVKM. The sample comprised CD8+ T cells from PBMCs. The rearrangement uses TRBV28 and TRBJ2-2, with 7 positions matching TRBD1. This TCR derives from a human donor in good health (CMV status not recorded). Some clones in this sample may be carry-over from other donors' samples. CDR3 nucleotides: TGTGCCAGCAGTTTGACAGGGCTCACCGGGGAGCTGTTTTTT. This encodes CASSLTGLTGELFF.